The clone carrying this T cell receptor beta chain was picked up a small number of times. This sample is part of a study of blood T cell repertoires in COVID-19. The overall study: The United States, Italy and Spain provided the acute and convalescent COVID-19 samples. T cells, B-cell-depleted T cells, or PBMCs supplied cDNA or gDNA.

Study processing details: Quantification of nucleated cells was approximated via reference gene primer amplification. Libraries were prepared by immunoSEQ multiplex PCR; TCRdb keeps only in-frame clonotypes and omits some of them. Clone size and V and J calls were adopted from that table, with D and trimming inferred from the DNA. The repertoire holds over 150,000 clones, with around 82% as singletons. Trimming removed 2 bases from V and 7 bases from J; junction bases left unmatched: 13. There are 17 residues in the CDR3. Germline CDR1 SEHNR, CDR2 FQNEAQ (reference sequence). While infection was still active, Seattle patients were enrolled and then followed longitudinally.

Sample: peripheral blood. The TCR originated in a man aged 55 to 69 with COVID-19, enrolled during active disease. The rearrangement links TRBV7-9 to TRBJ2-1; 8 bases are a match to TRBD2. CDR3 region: CASSLTSGPKRGNEQFF. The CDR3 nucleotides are TGTGCCAGCAGCTTAACTAGCGGCCCAAAGAGGGGGAATGAGCAGTTCTTC.